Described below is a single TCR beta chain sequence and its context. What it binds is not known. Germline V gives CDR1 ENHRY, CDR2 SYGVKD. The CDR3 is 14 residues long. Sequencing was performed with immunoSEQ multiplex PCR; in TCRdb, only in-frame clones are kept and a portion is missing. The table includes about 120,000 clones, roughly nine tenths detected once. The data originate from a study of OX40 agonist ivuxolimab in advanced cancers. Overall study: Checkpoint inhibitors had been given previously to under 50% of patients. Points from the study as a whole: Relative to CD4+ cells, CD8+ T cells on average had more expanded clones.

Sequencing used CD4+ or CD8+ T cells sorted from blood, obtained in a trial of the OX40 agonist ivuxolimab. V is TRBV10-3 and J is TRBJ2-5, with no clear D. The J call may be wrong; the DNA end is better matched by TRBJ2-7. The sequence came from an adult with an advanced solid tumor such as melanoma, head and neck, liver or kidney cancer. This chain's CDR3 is CAISDLLVSYEQYF. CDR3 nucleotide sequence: TGTGCCATCAGTGATCTTCTAGTATCCTACGAGCAGTACTTC.